The rows below give T cell receptor beta chains drawn from one sample of a study of OX40 agonist ivuxolimab in advanced cancers. This table comes from immunoSEQ multiplex PCR, and its TCRdb copy is limited to in-frame clones, with some not included. The sample holds nearly 85,000 clones; over 65% are singletons and the top ten take roughly 0.8%. The starting material was CD4+ or CD8+ T cells sorted from blood, obtained in a trial of the OX40 agonist ivuxolimab. These receptors originate from an adult with an advanced solid tumor such as melanoma, head and neck, liver or kidney cancer. Both conserved end residues are part of each CDR3. D genes are given only for firm matches. Expanded clones get a size class; other rows say once, few or many, or leave the size out.

NA	13	TRBV18	TRBJ1-3	NA	TGTGCCAGCTCACCCGAAGGGTCAGCCACCATATATTTT	CASSPEGSATIYF
NA	14	TRBV5-1	TRBJ2-4	NA	TGCGCCAGCAGCTCCGAGGACGGGGCGAACATTCAGTACTTC	CASSSEDGANIQYF
NA	15	TRBV19	TRBJ2-5	NA	TGTGCCAGTAATGAGGAAACAGGGAGGGGAGAGACCCAGTACTTC	CASNEETGRGETQYF
NA	15	TRBV5-6	TRBJ2-7	NA	TGTGCCAGCAGCTTGGTCGGGGGAACGAACTACGAGCAGTACTTC	CASSLVGGTNYEQYF
NA	12	TRBV5-1	TRBJ1-1	NA	TGCGCCAGCAGCTCCCCGGACAGTGAAGCTTTCTTT	CASSSPDSEAFF
NA	14	TRBV7-9	TRBJ2-5	TRBD2	TGTGCCAGCATCGTCTCTAGCGGATCTGGGACCCAGTACTTC	CASIVSSGSGTQYF
NA	14	TRBV6-6	TRBJ1-1	TRBD1	TGTGCCAGCAGACGACAGGGGGTAGACACTGAAGCTTTCTTT	CASRRQGVDTEAFF
NA	12	TRBV5-4	TRBJ1-3	NA	TGTGCCAGCAGCTCCGACGGAAACACCATATATTTT	CASSSDGNTIYF
NA	14	TRBV27	TRBJ2-7	NA	TGTGCCAGCAGTTTGTACCCAGGGATCGACGAGCAGTACTTC	CASSLYPGIDEQYF
NA	13	TRBV29-1	TRBJ2-3	NA	TGCAGCGTTGAAGATTCGTGGGCAGATACGCAGTATTTT	CSVEDSWADTQYF
NA	14	TRBV9	TRBJ2-7	NA	TGTGCCAGCAGCGTAAGTCCAGCCGCGTACGAGCAGTACTTC	CASSVSPAAYEQYF
NA	14	TRBV29-1	TRBJ1-5	NA	TGCAGCGTCCAGGACGGCCGCGGCAATCAGCCCCAGCATTTT	CSVQDGRGNQPQHF
NA	15	TRBV18	TRBJ1-6	TRBD1	TGTGCCAGCTCACCGTGGGACAGCCATAATTCACCCCTCCACTTT	CASSPWDSHNSPLHF
few	17	TRBV7-2	TRBJ2-7	TRBD1	TGTGCCAGCAGCTTCCGATTCAGGGGGCGGACGTCCTACGAGCAGTACTTC	CASSFRFRGRTSYEQYF
few	12	TRBV7-2	TRBJ2-3	NA	TGTGCCAGCAGTGAAAGTGCAGATACGCAGTATTTT	CASSESADTQYF
NA	11	TRBV6-5	TRBJ1-1	NA	TGTGCCAGCACCTTGAACACTGAAGCTTTCTTT	CASTLNTEAFF
once	15	TRBV5-1	TRBJ2-1	TRBD2	TGCGCCAGCAGGTTAGCGGGGGGGCATTTCAATGAGCAGTTCTTC	CASRLAGGHFNEQFF
few	15	TRBV25-1	TRBJ1-2	NA	TGTGCCAGCAGTGTTTCCGGGGTTGTTAACTATGGCTACACCTTC	CASSVSGVVNYGYTF
NA	16	TRBV28	TRBJ2-7	NA	TGTGCCAGCAATTCCCCCTGGCGGAGATCGGGGTACGAGCAGTACTTC	CASNSPWRRSGYEQYF
NA	16	TRBV4-2	TRBJ2-7	TRBD2	TGTGCCAGCAGCCATGGGATCCCCGGGACTACCTACGAGCAGTACTTC	CASSHGIPGTTYEQYF
NA	16	TRBV7-2	TRBJ2-5	TRBD2	TGTGCCAGCAGCCTAGGGGCGGGGGGAGCACAAGAGACCCAGTACTTC	CASSLGAGGAQETQYF
NA	15	TRBV9	TRBJ2-1	TRBD1	TGTGCCAGCAGCGTATCGACAGGGTTTATTAATGAGCAGTTCTTC	CASSVSTGFINEQFF
NA	16	TRBV29-1	TRBJ2-1	TRBD2	TGCAGCGTTGCAGGCGGGGGGGTAGGTTCCTACAATGAGCAGTTCTTC	CSVAGGGVGSYNEQFF
NA	15	TRBV7-6	TRBJ1-4	NA	TGTGCCAGCAGCTGGGGAGGAGGAACCAATGAAAAACTGTTTTTT	CASSWGGGTNEKLFF
NA	15	TRBV5-1	TRBJ1-2	TRBD1	TGCGCCAGCAGCTTGGCCTCAGGGGGCGCGGGCGGCTACACCTTC	CASSLASGGAGGYTF
NA	13	TRBV6-6	TRBJ1-4	NA	TGTGCCAGCAGTCAGGAGACCGCGGAAAAACTGTTTTTT	CASSQETAEKLFF
NA	16	TRBV7-2	TRBJ2-5	TRBD2	TGTGCCAGCAGCTTACGTGAGCGGGGGATGGGGGAGACCCAGTACTTC	CASSLRERGMGETQYF
NA	12	TRBV6-6	TRBJ2-7	NA	TGTGCCAGCAGTCAGGGTAGCTACGAGCAGTACTTC	CASSQGSYEQYF
NA	13	TRBV6-5	TRBJ1-2	TRBD1	TGTGCCAGCAGCCGCGACAGGGGATCTGGCTACACCTTC	CASSRDRGSGYTF
NA	14	TRBV6-5	TRBJ2-5	NA	TGTGCCAGCAGTTATTCCACAGGGTCCGAGACCCAGTACTTC	CASSYSTGSETQYF
few	14	TRBV9	TRBJ1-5	TRBD1	TGTGCCAGCAGCGGTGGGACAGGGGGCAATCCCCAGCATTTT	CASSGGTGGNPQHF
NA	14	TRBV7-2	TRBJ2-5	TRBD1	TGTGCCAGCAGCCGGCTAGGGGGCTGGGAGACCCAGTACTTC	CASSRLGGWETQYF
NA	16	TRBV7-8	TRBJ1-4	NA	TGTGCCAGCAGCCGCCGGGTCGGGACAAGGAATGAAAAACTGTTTTTT	CASSRRVGTRNEKLFF
NA	15	TRBV6-5	TRBJ1-2	TRBD1	TGTGCCAGCAGTTCACCGGACAGGGGGACTTATGGCTACACCTTC	CASSSPDRGTYGYTF
NA	17	TRBV7-2	TRBJ2-2	TRBD2	TGTGCCAGCGCCAGGACTAGCGGGGGGGCTTCGCCCGGGGAGCTGTTTTTT	CASARTSGGASPGELFF
few	17	TRBV7-8	TRBJ1-1	TRBD1	TGTGCCAGCAGCCGCCGGACAGGGGAGCGGGGGAACACTGAAGCTTTCTTT	CASSRRTGERGNTEAFF
NA	16	TRBV7-8	TRBJ2-3	NA	TGTGCCAGCATCTCAACCCCCGGGGGCCGGTCAGATACGCAGTATTTT	CASISTPGGRSDTQYF
NA	19	TRBV12-2	TRBJ2-2	NA	TGTGCAAGTCGCTTCCGACTAGCGGGGGGACCTCCGTACACCGGGGAGCTGTTTTTT	CASRFRLAGGPPYTGELFF
NA	16	TRBV7-2	TRBJ2-2	NA	TGTGCCAGCAGCTTAGGATTAGCGGCAAACACCGGGGAGCTGTTTTTT	CASSLGLAANTGELFF
once	12	TRBV6-5	TRBJ2-5	TRBD2	TGTGCCAGCGGACTAGACCAAGAGACCCAGTACTTC	CASGLDQETQYF
NA	16	TRBV11-2	TRBJ2-7	TRBD1	TGTGCCAGCAGCTCCCTGGGACAGGGGGCGGGCTACGAGCAGTACTTC	CASSSLGQGAGYEQYF
NA	16	TRBV13	TRBJ2-5	TRBD1	TGTGCCAGCAGCTTGGCGTCCGGGACAGCCCAAGAGACCCAGTACTTC	CASSLASGTAQETQYF
NA	13	TRBV11-1	TRBJ2-6	NA	TGTGCCACGGGGGGCGCTGGGGCCAACGTCCTGACTTTC	CATGGAGANVLTF
NA	15	TRBV7-2	TRBJ2-5	TRBD2	TGTGCCAGCAGCTTATGGCGGGGGGGCCAAGAGACCCAGTACTTC	CASSLWRGGQETQYF
once	15	TRBV5-1	TRBJ2-5	TRBD2	TGCGCCAGCAGCCCAGGCGGGGGGGCCAGGGAGACCCAGTACTTC	CASSPGGGARETQYF
NA	13	TRBV5-1	TRBJ2-7	TRBD2	TGCGCCAGCAGCTTAAGGCTAGCGGACGAGCAGTACTTC	CASSLRLADEQYF
NA	12	TRBV6-1	TRBJ1-5	NA	TGTGCCAGCAGTGAAGCGACCCACCGTCAGCATTTT	CASSEATHRQHF
NA	16	TRBV15	TRBJ1-1	NA	TGTGCCACCAGCCCTTGGACACACCCCGGGGGCACTGAAGCTTTCTTT	CATSPWTHPGGTEAFF
NA	15	TRBV6-5	TRBJ2-3	TRBD1	TGTGCCAGCAGTTACCGGCAGGGGGCCGGAGATACGCAGTATTTT	CASSYRQGAGDTQYF
NA	17	TRBV6-1	TRBJ1-6	NA	TGTGCCAGCAGTGAATCCTCGTCTAGGGGTTATAATTCACCCCTCCACTTT	CASSESSSRGYNSPLHF
NA	15	TRBV6-1	TRBJ2-3	NA	TGTGCCAGCAGTGAGTGGGGGATCCTCACAGATACGCAGTATTTT	CASSEWGILTDTQYF
NA	13	TRBV18	TRBJ2-7	NA	TGTGCCAGCTCACTGATAAAAAGCTACGAGCAGTACTTC	CASSLIKSYEQYF
NA	10	TRBV29-1	TRBJ2-7	NA	TGCAGCGTTGAAAAGGCGGGGACGTACTTC	CSVEKAGTYF
few	12	TRBV5-1	TRBJ2-7	NA	TGCGCCAGCAGCTTGGGGGGGTACGAGCAGTACTTC	CASSLGGYEQYF
NA	16	TRBV14	TRBJ2-7	TRBD1	TGTGCCAGCAGCCAAGTGGTTGGACAGGGGTGGGACGAGCAGTACTTC	CASSQVVGQGWDEQYF